The 23 T cell receptor beta chains below come from one sample, sequenced in a study of control samples from healthy donors and cancer patients. TCRdb keeps only in-frame clones here, not all; method: immunoSEQ multiplex PCR. Here the sample spans 85,000 to 90,000 clones, 86% being singletons. Sequenced material: blood. Receptors were obtained from a man aged 25-45 years in good health.

The J gene is TRBJ1-1, the V gene TRBV5-1, with TRBD1 as a possible D gene (5 bases). Germline-derived CDR1 and CDR2 are SGHRS and YFSETQ. Trimming cost V 6 bases and J 1 base, with 16 bases left between them. This CDR3 contains 15 residues. DNA for the CDR3: TGCGCCAGCACTCCGCGGGGCACAAAGAACACTGAAGCTTTCTTT. Translated, it gives CASTPRGTKNTEAFF.

This rearrangement joins TRBV21-1 to TRBJ1-5; whether TRBD1, the table's D call, matches the DNA was not checked. TRBV21-1 is listed as a pseudogene. CDR3 size: 15 residues. CDR3 in amino acids: CASTGSGQGGQPQHF. The CDR3 region has the DNA TGTGCCAGCACAGGCTCCGGACAGGGGGGTCAGCCCCAGCATTTT.

This chain joins TRBV4-1 and TRBJ2-7; D possibly corresponds to TRBD2 (7 bases). There are 14 residues in the CDR3. With 0 bases removed from V and 5 bases from J, the gap between germline ends came to 11 bases. CDR1 is MGHRA, CDR2 YSYEKL, per germline. The CDR3 here is CASSQDRGAHEQYV. The CDR3 DNA reads TGCGCCAGCAGCCAAGATCGGGGGGCCCACGAGCAGTACGTC.

This chain joins TRBV7-2 and TRBJ1-3; 7 nucleotides agree with TRBD1. Germline V CDR1 and CDR2: SGHTA, FQGNSA. The CDR3 runs to 15 residues. The V gene end was trimmed by 5 bases and the J gene end by 4 bases; junction bases not matched to a gene: 8. The CDR3 nucleotides are TGTGCCAGCAGCCCCGACAGGGTCAGCGGAAACACCATATATTTT. Encoded protein: CASSPDRVSGNTIYF.

Only one count was recorded for this clone. The chain uses TRBV2 and TRBJ2-2, with D uncertain. Germline lookup yields CDR1 SNHLY and CDR2 FYNNEI. The length of the CDR3 is 13 residues. The germline V and J ends were trimmed by 6 bases and 5 bases, with 10 bases remaining between them. The CDR3 loop reads CASRAFQTGELFF. The CDR3 bases are TGTGCCAGCAGGGCGTTCCAGACCGGGGAGCTGTTTTTT.

Only a few counts were recorded for this clone. The chain is built from TRBV19 and TRBJ1-2, with D maybe TRBD1 (6 bases). Trimming took 7 bases from V and 4 from J, leaving 13 bases between them. CDR3 length: 13 amino acids. Looked up from germline, CDR1 is LNHDA and CDR2 is SQIVND (reference sequence). The CDR3 nucleotides read TGTGCCAGTACTCCTCGGGGGGCCTATGGCTACACCTTC. It encodes CASTPRGAYGYTF.

The chain employs TRBV7-2 and TRBJ2-7, with 7 bases that match TRBD1. J lost 3 bases, V lost 5 bases, and 7 bases had no gene match. This CDR3 has 14 amino acids. CDR1 and CDR2 (germline): SGHTA, FQGNSA. CDR3 residues: CASSPRTGNYEQYF. The CDR3 region has the DNA TGTGCCAGCAGCCCAAGGACAGGTAACTACGAGCAGTACTTC. The full variable domain, in which reference TRBV7-2 and TRBJ2-7 provide the parts outside the CDR3, is GAGVSQSPSNKVTEKGKDVELRCDPISGHTALYWYRQSLGQGLEFLIYFQGNSAPDKSGLPSDRFSAERTGGSVSTLTIQRTQQEDSAVYLCASSPRTGNYEQYFGPGTRLTVT.

The J gene is TRBJ1-5, the V gene TRBV2; 9 nucleotides align to TRBD1. Trimming cost V 7 bases and J 6 bases; bases outside gene matches: 7. Per germline, CDR1 SNHLY and CDR2 FYNNEI. The CDR3 sequence is 14 residues long. CDR3 DNA: TGTGCCAGCATGGGACAGGGCATCACTCAGCCCCAGCATTTT. The encoded protein is CASMGQGITQPQHF.

The rearrangement links TRBV7-9 to TRBJ2-6; D possibly uses TRBD1 or TRBD2 (5 bases each). Looked up from germline, CDR1 is SEHNR and CDR2 is FQNEAQ (reference sequence). The CDR3 has 16 amino acids. V was pared by 1 base and J by 2 bases, with 9 bases between. CDR3 sequence (DNA): TGTGCCAGCAGCTTAGGAGGGGTACCTGGGGCCAACGTCCTGACTTTC. This codes for CASSLGGVPGANVLTF. The full variable domain, in which reference TRBV7-9 and TRBJ2-6 provide the parts outside the CDR3, is DTGVSQNPRHKITKRGQNVTFRCDPISEHNRLYWYRQTLGQGPEFLTYFQNEAQLEKSRLLSDRFSAERPKGSFSTLEIQRTEQGDSAMYLCASSLGGVPGANVLTFGAGSRLTVL.

The chain links TRBV28 to TRBJ1-4, with D perhaps matching TRBD1 (5 bases). Germline CDR1 and CDR2: MDHEN and SYDVKM. This CDR3 comprises 15 residues. Trimming cost V 5 bases and J 5 bases, with 15 bases left between them. The chain's CDR3 is CASSPIRDGNEKLFF. The DNA of the CDR3 is TGTGCCAGCAGTCCTATCCGGGACGGGAATGAAAAACTGTTTTTT. Looking up the rest from reference TRBV28 and TRBJ1-4 gives the full variable domain: DVKVTQSSRYLVKRTGEKVFLECVQDMDHENMFWYRQDPGLGLRLIYFSYDVKMKEKGDIPEGYSVSREKKERFSLILESASTNQTSMYLCASSPIRDGNEKLFFGSGTQLSVL.

In DNA, the CDR3 is TGTGCCAGCAGTTACTCTAGGGCCTGGGATACGCAGTATTTT. This gives the protein CASSYSRAWDTQYF. The chain combines TRBV6-5 with TRBJ2-3; D gene ambiguous. Germline CDR1 is MNHEY and CDR2 is SVGAGI. The CDR3 is 14 amino acids. The V end was cut by 0 bases, the J end by 6 bases, with 10 bases between.

V is TRBV19 and J is TRBJ2-6, with 7 bases fitting TRBD2. CDR1 and CDR2 from the germline V gene are LNHDA and SQIVND (reference sequence). Trimming removed 2 bases from V and 4 bases from J; junction bases left unmatched: 8. CDR3 length equals 17 residues. The CDR3, as DNA: TGTGCCAGTAGTATAAGCGGGGTCTATGTGGGGGCCAACGTCCTGACTTTC. Its protein product is CASSISGVYVGANVLTF. Filled out from reference TRBV19 and TRBJ2-6, the complete variable domain reads DGGITQSPKYLFRKEGQNVTLSCEQNLNHDAMYWYRQDPGQGLRLIYYSQIVNDFQKGDIAEGYSVSREKKESFPLTVTSAQKNPTAFYLCASSISGVYVGANVLTFGAGSRLTVL.

J is TRBJ1-2 and V is TRBV10-3; a possible D gene is TRBD1 (5 bases). Deletions cut 2 bases from V and 1 base from J, with 11 bases between. The germline CDR1 and CDR2 sequences are ENHRY and SYGVKD. The CDR3 totals 15 residues. The CDR3 protein is CAISEASRGNYGYTF. As DNA, the CDR3 is TGTGCCATCAGTGAGGCCTCGAGGGGTAACTATGGCTACACCTTC.

In DNA form, the CDR3 reads TGTGCCAGCTTCGGGGAGTTGTCCTACGAGCAGTACTTC. This sequence encodes CASFGELSYEQYF. V gene TRBV6-5 combines with J gene TRBJ2-7; the D gene is possibly TRBD2 (5 bases). The length of the CDR3 is 13 residues. The germline gives CDR1 MNHEY, CDR2 SVGAGI. Trimming removed 8 bases at V and 1 base at J, with 12 bases between.

The rearrangement joins TRBV6-6 to TRBJ1-2; D possibly corresponds to TRBD1 (5 bases). The germline V gene encodes CDR1 MNHNY and CDR2 SVGAGI (reference sequence). The CDR3 has 12 residues. V lost 6 bases and J 6 bases, leaving 11 bases between the germline ends. Written as DNA, the CDR3 is TGTGCCAGCAGCGGGACTTACGATGGCTACACCTTC. Its translation: CASSGTYDGYTF.

V and J are TRBV18 and TRBJ2-7; 8 bases fit TRBD1. There are 16 residues in the CDR3. The germline gives CDR1 KGHSH, CDR2 LQKENI. The J segment lost 9 bases and the V segment lost 2 bases, leaving 15 bases of the junction unmatched. This CDR3 is CASSPSGQVGALGQYF. The CDR3 DNA sequence: TGTGCCAGCTCACCATCGGGACAGGTGGGGGCCCTGGGGCAGTACTTC.

The chain joins TRBV4-1 to TRBJ2-2; D may be TRBD1 (7 bases). CDR3 size: 15 residues. Trimming took 4 bases from V and 3 from J, leaving 12 bases between them. Germline CDR1 and CDR2: MGHRA and YSYEKL. CDR3 region: CASSRGRGDTGELFF. The DNA for the CDR3 is TGCGCCAGCAGCCGGGGCAGGGGGGACACCGGGGAGCTGTTTTTT.

Here the CDR3 reads CASSRDRARIIDTIYF. The DNA for the CDR3 is TGTGCCAGCAGCCGGGACAGGGCGCGGATTATAGACACCATATATTTT. The chain has TRBV7-4 and TRBJ1-3; the match to TRBD1 covers 9 bases. Germline CDR1 is SGHVT and CDR2 is SQSDAQ. This CDR3 region has 16 residues. The J segment lost 8 bases and the V segment lost 5 bases, leaving 13 bases of the junction unmatched.

The chain carries TRBV11-2 and TRBJ2-7; D possibly corresponds to TRBD1 (5 bases). CDR1 and CDR2 from the germline V gene are SGHAT and FQNNGV. The V and J ends lost 1 base and 0 bases respectively, with 10 bases between them. The CDR3 is made up of 15 amino acids. Here the CDR3 DNA reads TGTGCCAGCAGCTTAGGGGGCGGATACTCCTACGAGCAGTACTTC. Translated, it gives CASSLGGGYSYEQYF.

The gene calls are TRBV12-3 or TRBV12-4 and TRBJ1-2; D ambiguous. Trimming cost V 6 bases and J 6 bases, with 14 bases left between them. The CDR3 sequence is 13 residues long. In DNA form, the CDR3 reads TGTGCCAGCAGCCCGGTGAGGGTCAATGGCTACACCTTC. Translating it yields CASSPVRVNGYTF.

This clone was seen just once. This chain joins TRBV5-6 and TRBJ2-7; D might be TRBD1 or TRBD2, each matching 5 bases. This CDR3 region has 14 residues. The germline gives CDR1 SGHDT, CDR2 YYEEEE. V lost 0 bases and J 5 bases, leaving 12 bases between the germline ends. CDR3 amino acids: CASSLVGAADEQYF. The DNA of the CDR3 is TGTGCCAGCAGCTTGGTAGGGGCAGCGGACGAGCAGTACTTC.

This clone was picked up a small number of times. The chain joins TRBV7-8 to TRBJ1-5, with 9 bases identical to TRBD1. V shed 3 bases, J shed 7 bases, and the junction held 4 bases outside the gene matches. Germline-derived CDR1 and CDR2 are SGHVS and FQNEAQ. The CDR3 is made up of 14 amino acids. The CDR3 DNA reads as TGTGCCAGCAGCTTGGGACAGGGTGTCCAGCCCCAGCATTTT. This encodes CASSLGQGVQPQHF.

The chain carries TRBV10-3 and TRBJ2-3; D is perhaps TRBD2 (7 bases). Germline V gene sequence: CDR1 ENHRY, CDR2 SYGVKD. The CDR3 is 16 residues long. The ends were cut back, 0 bases at V and 4 bases at J, with 14 bases in the middle. The CDR3: CAISESAGGRADTQYF. Here the CDR3 DNA reads TGTGCCATCAGTGAGTCGGCCGGGGGGCGCGCAGATACGCAGTATTTT.